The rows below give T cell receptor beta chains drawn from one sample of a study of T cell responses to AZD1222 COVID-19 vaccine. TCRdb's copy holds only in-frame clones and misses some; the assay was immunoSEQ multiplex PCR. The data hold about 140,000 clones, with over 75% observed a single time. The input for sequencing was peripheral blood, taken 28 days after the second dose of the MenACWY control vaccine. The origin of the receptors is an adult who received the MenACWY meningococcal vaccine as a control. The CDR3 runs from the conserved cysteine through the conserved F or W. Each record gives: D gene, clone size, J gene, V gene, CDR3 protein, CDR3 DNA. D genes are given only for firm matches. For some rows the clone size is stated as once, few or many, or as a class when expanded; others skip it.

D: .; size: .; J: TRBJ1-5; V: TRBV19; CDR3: CASSISRTGNFIGSQHF; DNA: TGTGCCAGTAGTATCTCCCGGACTGGAAATTTTATCGGGTCCCAGCATTTT
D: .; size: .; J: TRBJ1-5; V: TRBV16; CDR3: CASSDDRQPQHF; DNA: TGTGCCAGCAGCGACGACCGCCAGCCCCAGCATTTT
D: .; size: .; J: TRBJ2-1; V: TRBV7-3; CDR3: CASSRIRGASYNEQFF; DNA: TGTGCCAGCAGCCGAATCCGTGGGGCCTCCTACAATGAGCAGTTCTTC
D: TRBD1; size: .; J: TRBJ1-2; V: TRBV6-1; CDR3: CASSGGIGQGAGGYTF; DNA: TGTGCCAGCAGTGGAGGTATAGGACAGGGGGCCGGAGGCTACACCTTC
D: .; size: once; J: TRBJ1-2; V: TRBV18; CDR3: CASSGGPGSDYGYTF; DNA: TGTGCCAGCTCCGGAGGTCCGGGAAGTGACTATGGCTACACCTTC
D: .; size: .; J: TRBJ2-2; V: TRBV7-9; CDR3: CASRTNLRPANTGELFF; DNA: TGTGCCAGCAGGACTAACCTCAGGCCCGCGAACACCGGGGAGCTGTTTTTT
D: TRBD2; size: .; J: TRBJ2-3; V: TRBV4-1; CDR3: CASSQGDLAGGSPDTQYF; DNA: TGCGCCAGCAGCCAAGGCGATCTAGCGGGAGGTTCGCCAGATACGCAGTATTTT
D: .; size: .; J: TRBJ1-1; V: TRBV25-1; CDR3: CASTRGASLHEAFF; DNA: TGTGCCAGCACGCGTGGGGCATCGCTCCATGAAGCTTTCTTT
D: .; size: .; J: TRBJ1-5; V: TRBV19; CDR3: CASSIGPMLYSNQPQHF; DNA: TGTGCCAGTAGCATAGGCCCGATGCTTTATAGCAATCAGCCCCAGCATTTT
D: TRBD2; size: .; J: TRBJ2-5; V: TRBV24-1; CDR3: CATNRGEETQYF; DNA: TGTGCCACTAATCGGGGGGAAGAGACCCAGTACTTC
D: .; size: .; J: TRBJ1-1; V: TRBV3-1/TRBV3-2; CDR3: CASSRSGTSEAFF; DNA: TGTGCCAGCAGCCGGTCGGGGACCTCTGAAGCTTTCTTT
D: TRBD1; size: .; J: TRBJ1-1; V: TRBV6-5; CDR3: CASTLTGATEAFF; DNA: TGTGCCAGCACTTTGACAGGGGCGACTGAAGCTTTCTTT
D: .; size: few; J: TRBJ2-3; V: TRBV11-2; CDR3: CASSAPDTQYF; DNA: TGTGCCAGCAGCGCCCCAGATACGCAGTATTTT
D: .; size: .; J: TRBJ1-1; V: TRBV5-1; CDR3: CASSSEVSNTEAFF; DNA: TGCGCCAGCAGCTCCGAGGTTTCCAACACTGAAGCTTTCTTT
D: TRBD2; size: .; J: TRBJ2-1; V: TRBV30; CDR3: CALRHYLAGVANEQFF; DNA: TGTGCCCTGCGCCATTACCTAGCGGGAGTTGCCAATGAGCAGTTCTTC
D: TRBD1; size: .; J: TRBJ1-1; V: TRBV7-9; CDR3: CASTEALSDRGKTEAFF; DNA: TGTGCCAGCACCGAAGCTTTATCGGACAGGGGGAAGACTGAAGCTTTCTTT
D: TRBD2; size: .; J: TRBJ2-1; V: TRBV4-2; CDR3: CASSQDLAGDNEQFF; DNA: TGTGCCAGCAGCCAAGATTTAGCGGGCGACAATGAGCAGTTCTTC
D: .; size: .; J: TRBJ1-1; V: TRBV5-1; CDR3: CASSLWVDPTSNTEAFF; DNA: TGCGCCAGCAGCTTGTGGGTGGATCCTACTTCGAACACTGAAGCTTTCTTT
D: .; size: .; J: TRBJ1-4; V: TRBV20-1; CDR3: CSAVSGEKLFF; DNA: TGCAGTGCTGTTAGCGGCGAAAAACTGTTTTTT
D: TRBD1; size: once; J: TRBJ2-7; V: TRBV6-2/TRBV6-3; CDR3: CASSYGIGTGGFEQYF; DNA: TGTGCCAGCAGCTATGGAATTGGGACAGGGGGCTTCGAGCAGTACTTC
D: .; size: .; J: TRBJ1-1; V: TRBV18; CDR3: CASSPQSGRQAFF; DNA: TGTGCCAGCTCACCACAATCGGGACGTCAAGCTTTCTTT
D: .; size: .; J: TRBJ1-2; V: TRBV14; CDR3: CASSQDEGWGYTF; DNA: TGTGCCAGCAGCCAAGATGAGGGTTGGGGCTACACCTTC
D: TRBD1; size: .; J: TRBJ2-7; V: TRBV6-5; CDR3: CASMRQGTYEQYF; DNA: TGTGCCAGCATGCGACAGGGCACCTACGAGCAGTACTTC
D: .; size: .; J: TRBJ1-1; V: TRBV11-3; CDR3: CASSAGDTEAFF; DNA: TGTGCCAGCAGCGCAGGGGACACTGAAGCTTTCTTT
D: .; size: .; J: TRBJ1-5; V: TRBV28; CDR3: CASSLGGANQPQHF; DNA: TGTGCCAGCAGTTTAGGAGGGGCCAATCAGCCCCAGCATTTT
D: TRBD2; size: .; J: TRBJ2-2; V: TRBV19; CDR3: CASSKRTSGGGTGELFF; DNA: TGTGCCAGTAGTAAGAGGACTAGCGGAGGGGGCACCGGGGAGCTGTTTTTT
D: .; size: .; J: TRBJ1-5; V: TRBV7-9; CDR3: CASSLAGDGNQPQHF; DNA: TGTGCCAGCAGCTTAGCAGGAGACGGCAATCAGCCCCAGCATTTT
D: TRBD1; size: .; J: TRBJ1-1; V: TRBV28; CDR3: CASSPPEGQGNTEAFF; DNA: TGTGCCAGCAGTCCTCCGGAGGGACAGGGGAACACTGAAGCTTTCTTT
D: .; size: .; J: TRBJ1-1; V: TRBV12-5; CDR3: CASGSQAGTEAFF; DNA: TGTGCTAGTGGTTCTCAAGCAGGTACTGAAGCTTTCTTT
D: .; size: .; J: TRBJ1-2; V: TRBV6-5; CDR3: CASSYGAGYGYTF; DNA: TGTGCCAGCAGTTATGGGGCGGGTTATGGCTACACCTTC
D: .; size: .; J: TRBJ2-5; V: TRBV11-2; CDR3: CASSPHTSKETQYF; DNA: TGTGCCAGCAGCCCCCACACGTCCAAAGAGACCCAGTACTTC
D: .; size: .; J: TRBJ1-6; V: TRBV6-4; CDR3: CATRLTGKDSPLHF; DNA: TGTGCCACCCGACTCACAGGGAAGGATTCACCCCTCCACTTT
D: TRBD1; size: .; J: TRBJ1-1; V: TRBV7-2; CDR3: CASSFDRGRTEAFF; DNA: TGTGCCAGCAGCTTCGACAGGGGGCGTACTGAAGCTTTCTTT
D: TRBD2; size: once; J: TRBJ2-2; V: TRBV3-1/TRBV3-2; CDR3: CASSQELAGATGELFF; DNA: TGTGCCAGCAGCCAAGAGCTAGCGGGAGCCACCGGGGAGCTGTTTTTT
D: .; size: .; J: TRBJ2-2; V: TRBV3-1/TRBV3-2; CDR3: CASSQGVGELFF; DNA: TGTGCCAGCAGCCAAGGAGTCGGGGAGCTGTTTTTT
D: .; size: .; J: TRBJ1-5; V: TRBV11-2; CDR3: CASSLWGGNQPQHF; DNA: TGTGCCAGCAGCTTATGGGGGGGCAATCAGCCCCAGCATTTT
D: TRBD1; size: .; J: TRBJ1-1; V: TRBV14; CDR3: CASQDQGGRRNTEAFF; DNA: TGTGCCAGCCAAGATCAGGGGGGGAGGAGAAACACTGAAGCTTTCTTT
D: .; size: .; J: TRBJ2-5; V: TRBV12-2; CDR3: CASRLGAQETQYF; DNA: TGTGCAAGTCGCTTAGGGGCGCAAGAGACCCAGTACTTC
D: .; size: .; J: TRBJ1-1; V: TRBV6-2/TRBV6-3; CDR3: CASSPVFSPGHWNTEAFF; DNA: TGTGCCAGCAGCCCCGTATTCTCCCCGGGACATTGGAACACTGAAGCTTTCTTT
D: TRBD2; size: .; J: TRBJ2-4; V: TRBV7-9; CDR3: CASSLRGGTSGKNIQYF; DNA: TGTGCCAGCAGCTTAAGGGGCGGGACTAGCGGAAAAAACATTCAGTACTTC
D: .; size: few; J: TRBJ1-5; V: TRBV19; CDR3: CASSIDLNQPQHF; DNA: TGTGCCAGTAGTATAGATCTCAATCAGCCCCAGCATTTT
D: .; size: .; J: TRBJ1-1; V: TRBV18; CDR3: CASSPKSGNVNTEAFF; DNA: TGTGCCAGCTCACCCAAATCAGGGAACGTGAACACTGAAGCTTTCTTT
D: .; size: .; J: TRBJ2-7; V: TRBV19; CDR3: CASSTYGESYEQYF; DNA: TGTGCCAGTAGCACATATGGGGAGTCCTACGAGCAGTACTTC
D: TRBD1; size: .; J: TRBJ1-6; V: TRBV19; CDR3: CASRGTGGDSPLHF; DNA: TGTGCCAGTAGGGGGACAGGTGGAGATTCACCCCTCCACTTT
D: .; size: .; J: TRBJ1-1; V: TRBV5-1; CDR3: CASSLRSGETEAFF; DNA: TGCGCCAGCAGCTTGAGGAGTGGGGAGACTGAAGCTTTCTTT
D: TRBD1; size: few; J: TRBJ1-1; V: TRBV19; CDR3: CASSTGTGNTEAFF; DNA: TGTGCCAGTAGTACGGGGACAGGGAACACTGAAGCTTTCTTT
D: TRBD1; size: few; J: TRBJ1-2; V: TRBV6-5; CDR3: CASRDGQGVYGYTF; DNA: TGTGCCAGCCGAGACGGACAGGGGGTCTATGGCTACACCTTC
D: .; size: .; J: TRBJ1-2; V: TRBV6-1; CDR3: CASSEAFGTPYGYTF; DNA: TGTGCCAGCAGTGAAGCTTTTGGAACCCCCTATGGCTACACCTTC
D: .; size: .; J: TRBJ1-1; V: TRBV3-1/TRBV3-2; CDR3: CASSQLENTEAFF; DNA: TGTGCCAGCAGCCAATTGGAAAACACTGAAGCTTTCTTT
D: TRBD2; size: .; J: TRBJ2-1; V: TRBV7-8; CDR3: CASSKSGGAARQFF; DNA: TGTGCCAGCAGCAAAAGCGGGGGGGCCGCTAGGCAGTTCTTC
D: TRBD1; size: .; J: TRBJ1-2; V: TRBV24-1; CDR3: CATSATRTGANYGYTF; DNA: TGTGCCACCAGTGCCACCCGGACAGGCGCTAACTATGGCTACACCTTC
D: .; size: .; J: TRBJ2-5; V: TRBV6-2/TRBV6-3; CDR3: CASSYYSTETQYF; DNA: TGTGCCAGCAGTTACTATAGCACAGAGACCCAGTACTTC